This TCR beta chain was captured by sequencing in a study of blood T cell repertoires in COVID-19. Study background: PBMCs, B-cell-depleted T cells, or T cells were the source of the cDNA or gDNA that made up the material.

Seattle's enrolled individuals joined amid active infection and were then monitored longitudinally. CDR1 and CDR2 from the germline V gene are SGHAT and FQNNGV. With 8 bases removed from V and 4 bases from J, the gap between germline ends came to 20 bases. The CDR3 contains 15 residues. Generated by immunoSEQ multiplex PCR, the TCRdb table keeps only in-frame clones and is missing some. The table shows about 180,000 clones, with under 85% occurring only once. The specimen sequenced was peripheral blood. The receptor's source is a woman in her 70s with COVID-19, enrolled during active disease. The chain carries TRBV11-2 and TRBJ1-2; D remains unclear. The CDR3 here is CASRGGLFGPYGYTF. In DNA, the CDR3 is TGTGCCAGCCGAGGTGGACTTTTTGGGCCCTATGGCTACACCTTC.